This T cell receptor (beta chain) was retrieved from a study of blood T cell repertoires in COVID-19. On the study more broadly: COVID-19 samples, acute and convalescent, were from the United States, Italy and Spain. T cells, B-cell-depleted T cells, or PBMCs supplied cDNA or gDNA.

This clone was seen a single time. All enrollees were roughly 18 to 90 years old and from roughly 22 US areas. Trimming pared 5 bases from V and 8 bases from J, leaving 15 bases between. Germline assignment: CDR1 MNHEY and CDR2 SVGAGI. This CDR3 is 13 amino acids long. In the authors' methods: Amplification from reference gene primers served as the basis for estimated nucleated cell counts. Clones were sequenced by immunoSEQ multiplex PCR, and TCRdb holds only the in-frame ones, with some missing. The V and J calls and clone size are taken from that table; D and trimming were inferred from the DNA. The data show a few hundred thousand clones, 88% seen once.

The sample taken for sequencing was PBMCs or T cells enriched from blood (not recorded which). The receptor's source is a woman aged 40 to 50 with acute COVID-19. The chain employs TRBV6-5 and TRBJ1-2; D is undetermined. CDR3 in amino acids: CASSTSRFGGYTF. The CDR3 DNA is TGTGCCAGCAGTACCTCCAGATTTGGCGGCTACACCTTC.